This is a list of T cell receptor beta chains from one sample in a study of shared clonotypes between healthy human individuals. Measured with immunoSEQ multiplex PCR; TCRdb has only the in-frame clones, and not every one. Among around 510,000 clones listed, approximately 95% were seen once. Sequenced sample: naive CD4+ T cells sorted from blood. The origin of the receptors is a woman between 25 and 40 years old in good health. The CDR3 runs from the conserved cysteine through the conserved F or W. Fields, in order: clone size, V gene, CDR3 length, J gene, D gene, CDR3 DNA, CDR3 protein. The D gene is left open where the match is weak. Size tells how often a clone was seen (once, few, many) or the class of an expanded clone, and some rows leave it out.

>NA|TRBV5-1|17|TRBJ2-6|NA
TGCGCCAGCAGCTTGTGGGGCGGACACTCTGGGGCCAACGTCCTGACTTTC
CASSLWGGHSGANVLTF
>NA|TRBV19|13|TRBJ1-2|TRBD1
TGTGCCAGCGAGACAGGGAACAACTATGGCTACACCTTC
CASETGNNYGYTF
>NA|TRBV4-1|16|TRBJ2-3|NA
TGCGCCAGCAGCCGGGGACAGGGCGGGGGGACAGATACGCAGTATTTT
CASSRGQGGGTDTQYF
>NA|TRBV7-9|15|TRBJ1-2|TRBD1
TGTGCCAGCAGACAGGACAGGCAGCAGGCTTATGGCTACACCTTC
CASRQDRQQAYGYTF
>NA|TRBV5-1|15|TRBJ1-1|NA
TGCGCCAGCAGCAACCCAGGGCTTATGAACACTGAAGCTTTCTTT
CASSNPGLMNTEAFF
>NA|TRBV5-4|16|TRBJ2-3|NA
TGTGCCAGCAGCCCCGGTTTGGGCCAGAGCACAGATACGCAGTATTTT
CASSPGLGQSTDTQYF
>NA|TRBV18|16|TRBJ2-7|TRBD2
TGTGCCAGCTCATTGCAAAGGGCTAGCGGGAGTTACGAGCAGTACTTC
CASSLQRASGSYEQYF
>NA|TRBV11-2|15|TRBJ2-7|NA
TGTGCCAGCAGCTCCCCGGGGACTCCACCCTACGAGCAGTACTTC
CASSSPGTPPYEQYF
>NA|TRBV4-1|15|TRBJ2-7|TRBD2
TGCGCCAGCAGCCAAGTATTTGCGGGAGCGCAAGAGCAGTACTTC
CASSQVFAGAQEQYF
>NA|TRBV5-6|16|TRBJ2-2|NA
TGTGCCAGCAGCTTGGCTTTTCAGGGTAAAACCGGGGAGCTGTTTTTT
CASSLAFQGKTGELFF
>NA|TRBV5-6|15|TRBJ2-3|NA
TGTGCCAGCAGCCACCGGTCGGGAAGGACAGATACGCAGTATTTT
CASSHRSGRTDTQYF
>NA|TRBV10-2|16|TRBJ1-2|TRBD1
TGCGCCAGCACCCTGGACAGGAGCCCTTCTAACTATGGCTACACCTTC
CASTLDRSPSNYGYTF
>NA|TRBV2|15|TRBJ2-1|TRBD2
TGTGCCAGCAGGGCCCGGACTAGCGGGAGGGGGGAGCAGTTCTTC
CASRARTSGRGEQFF
>NA|TRBV9|15|TRBJ2-3|NA
TGTGCCAGCAGCGTAGGGCCATCAAGCACAGATACGCAGTATTTT
CASSVGPSSTDTQYF
>NA|TRBV7-9|15|TRBJ2-1|TRBD2
TGTGCCAGCAGCTCGACTAGCGGAAGTTACAATGAGCAGTTCTTC
CASSSTSGSYNEQFF
>once|TRBV7-9|11|TRBJ2-2|NA
TGTGCCAGCAGCCCCATCCGGGAGCTGTTTTTT
CASSPIRELFF
>once|TRBV19|14|TRBJ2-7|TRBD1
TGTGCCAGTAGTATAACCGGGACAGCCTACGAGCAGTACTTC
CASSITGTAYEQYF
>NA|TRBV29-1|12|TRBJ2-4|NA
TGCAGCGAACGTACAGCCAAAAACATTCAGTACTTC
CSERTAKNIQYF
>NA|TRBV5-1|16|TRBJ2-3|TRBD1
TGCGCCAGCAGCCCCAGGGCGGGACAGGGGACAGATACGCAGTATTTT
CASSPRAGQGTDTQYF
>NA|TRBV19|12|TRBJ1-3|NA
TGTGCCAGTAGTAGCGCTGGAAACACCATATATTTT
CASSSAGNTIYF
>NA|TRBV19|14|TRBJ2-2|NA
TGTGCCAGTAGTATGGGCGGTTACACCGGGGAGCTGTTTTTT
CASSMGGYTGELFF
>NA|TRBV11-2|13|TRBJ2-4|TRBD1
TGTGCCAGCAGCTTAGGGACAGGAAACATTCAGTACTTC
CASSLGTGNIQYF
>NA|TRBV9|16|TRBJ2-1|NA
TGTGCCAGCAGCGTATTCTACGGAACAACCGACAATGAGCAGTTCTTC
CASSVFYGTTDNEQFF
>NA|TRBV28|13|TRBJ2-7|TRBD2
TGTGCCACCGTCGGCGGGAGCTCCTACGAGCAGTACTTC
CATVGGSSYEQYF
>NA|TRBV15|17|TRBJ1-4|TRBD1
TGTGCCACCAGCAGAGGAAATCCGGGACAGGGGAGTGAAAAACTGTTTTTT
CATSRGNPGQGSEKLFF
>NA|TRBV6-1|15|TRBJ2-2|NA
TGTGCCAGCAGTGAAGGGACAGCGAACACCGGGGAGCTGTTTTTT
CASSEGTANTGELFF
>NA|TRBV28|14|TRBJ2-1|NA
TGTGCCAGCAGCCTCCCCGGACAGCCAAATGAGCAGTTCTTC
CASSLPGQPNEQFF
>few|TRBV2|14|TRBJ1-2|NA
TGTGCCAGCAGTGAATTAGAAACTAACTATGGCTACACCTTC
CASSELETNYGYTF
>NA|TRBV25-1|16|TRBJ2-1|TRBD1
TGTGCCAGCACCCGACCCAGACAGGGTGGGGGTAATGAGCAGTTCTTC
CASTRPRQGGGNEQFF
>once|TRBV27|13|TRBJ1-2|TRBD1
TGTGCCAGCAGTCAGGGGGGCCGGTATGGCTACACCTTC
CASSQGGRYGYTF
>NA|TRBV30|15|TRBJ2-2|TRBD1
TGTGCCTGGAGGCAAGGACAGGGGAGCACCGGGGAGCTGTTTTTT
CAWRQGQGSTGELFF
>NA|TRBV6-6|13|TRBJ2-1|NA
TGTGCCAGCAGTCCCCCGACGGGGGCACAGCAGTTCTTC
CASSPPTGAQQFF
>NA|TRBV30|14|TRBJ2-7|TRBD1
TGTGCCTGGAGTGCCGGACAGGGGGCGTGGGAGCAGTACTTC
CAWSAGQGAWEQYF
>NA|TRBV11-2|15|TRBJ2-1|TRBD2
TGTGCCAGCAGCCCAAAGACTAGCGTCTACAATGAGCAGTTCTTC
CASSPKTSVYNEQFF
>NA|TRBV5-1|15|TRBJ2-7|NA
TGCGCCAGCAGCGCAGACACTATAAGCTCCTACGAGCAGTACTTC
CASSADTISSYEQYF
>NA|TRBV28|15|TRBJ2-7|NA
TGTGCCAGCAGCATCCCCGGGCTGGGGCGGTACGAGCAGTACTTC
CASSIPGLGRYEQYF
>NA|TRBV27|14|TRBJ2-4|NA
TGTGCCAGCAGTTCCCCGGCAACCACAAACATTCAGTACTTC
CASSSPATTNIQYF
>NA|TRBV6-5|13|TRBJ1-1|TRBD1
TGTGCCAGCAGTTTGGACAGGGCAGCTGAAGCTTTCTTT
CASSLDRAAEAFF
>NA|TRBV19|14|TRBJ1-5|TRBD1
TGTGCCAGTAGTATAAGGGGGCTAGGGCAGCCCCAGCATTTT
CASSIRGLGQPQHF
>NA|TRBV7-2|14|TRBJ1-4|NA
TGTGCCAGCAGCAGGGCTCCAACTAATGAAAAACTGTTTTTT
CASSRAPTNEKLFF
>NA|TRBV15|13|TRBJ2-5|NA
TGTGCCACCAGCGGGACGGTTATAGAGACCCAGTACTTC
CATSGTVIETQYF
>few|TRBV19|18|TRBJ1-5|NA
TGTGCCAGTAGTATCGTCTCGGGAGGGGTCCTTGGCAATCAGCCCCAGCATTTT
CASSIVSGGVLGNQPQHF
>NA|TRBV28|14|TRBJ2-5|NA
TGTGCCAGCAGTTTATTACAGGGAACAGAGACCCAGTACTTC
CASSLLQGTETQYF
>once|TRBV4-1|19|TRBJ2-3|TRBD2
TGCGCCAGCAGCCAGGACCACGGCCAGGGAGTATCTAGCGGTGATACGCAGTATTTT
CASSQDHGQGVSSGDTQYF